This TCR beta chain is drawn from a study of T cell repertoires in cytomegalovirus infection. Looked up from germline, CDR1 is ENHRY and CDR2 is SYGVKD. The CDR3 consists of 14 residues. This clonotype was recorded at least ten times. Its antigen is currently unknown. The junction departs from the called germline gene at one end, perhaps through a read error. TCRdb reprocessed the reads via MiXCR and lists one record per CDR3 protein. Among roughly 920,000 distinct CDR3 sequences listed, around 32% were seen once. The chain combines TRBV10-3 with TRBJ1-2; D is possibly TRBD1 (5 bases). This sequence originates from a human donor in good health (CMV status not recorded). Some clones in this sample may be carry-over from other donors' samples. This specimen was cultured CD8+ T cells from PBMCs, taken from culture after CMV antigen stimulation. The CDR3 region is CAISESTGAAQVTF. CDR3 DNA: TGTGCCATCAGTGAGTCTACAGGAGCTGCACAGGTTACTTTC.